This T cell receptor beta chain is from a study of Tregs in tolerant kidney transplant recipients. There are 15 residues in the CDR3. Trimming at V came to 6 bases and at J to 5 bases, leaving 5 bases not matched to a gene. Germline V CDR1 and CDR2: KGHSH, LQKENI. On this clone itself: The CDR3 end lies 3 residues beyond the end of the read and is filled in from the germline J gene.

Clones were sequenced by immunoSEQ multiplex PCR, and TCRdb holds only the in-frame ones, with some missing. The table gives some 52,000 clones; the top ten clones make up roughly 0.8% of it. The receptor's source is a human donor who received a combined kidney and bone marrow transplant. The starting material was CD4+ T cells from blood, obtained before the transplant. The chain combines TRBV18 with TRBJ2-1; TRBD2 agrees at 12 bases. The part of the CDR3 DNA that was read is TGTGCCAGCTCCCCGACTAGCGGGGGTGACAATGAG. Translated: CASSPTSGGDNE. The CDR3 reads in full as CASSPTSGGDNEQFF.